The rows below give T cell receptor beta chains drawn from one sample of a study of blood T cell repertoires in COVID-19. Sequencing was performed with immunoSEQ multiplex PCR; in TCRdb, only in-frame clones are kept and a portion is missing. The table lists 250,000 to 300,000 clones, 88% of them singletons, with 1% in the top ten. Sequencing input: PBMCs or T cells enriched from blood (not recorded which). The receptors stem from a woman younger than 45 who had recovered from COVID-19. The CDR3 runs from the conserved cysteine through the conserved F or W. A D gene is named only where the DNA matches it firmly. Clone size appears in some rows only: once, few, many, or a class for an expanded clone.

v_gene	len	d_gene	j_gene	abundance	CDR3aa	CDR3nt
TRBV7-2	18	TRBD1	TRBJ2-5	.	CASSLALASGTVQETQYF	TGTGCCAGCAGCTTAGCGCTCGCCTCCGGGACAGTACAAGAGACCCAGTACTTC
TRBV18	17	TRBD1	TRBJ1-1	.	CASSSLPGQGTNTEAFF	TGTGCCAGCTCATCACTTCCGGGACAGGGCACAAACACTGAAGCTTTCTTT
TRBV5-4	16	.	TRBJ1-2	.	CASSSDTGNLNYGYTF	TGTGCCAGCAGCTCAGATACAGGGAACCTAAACTATGGCTACACCTTC
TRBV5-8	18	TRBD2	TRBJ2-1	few	CASSLVLAGGQPYNEQFF	TGTGCCAGCAGCTTGGTACTAGCGGGGGGGCAGCCCTACAATGAGCAGTTCTTC
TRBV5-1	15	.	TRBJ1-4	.	CASSLTVPTNEKLFF	TGCGCCAGCAGCTTGACAGTACCAACTAATGAAAAACTGTTTTTT
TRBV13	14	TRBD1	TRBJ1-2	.	CASSPDRANYGYTF	TGTGCCAGCAGCCCGGACAGGGCTAACTATGGCTACACCTTC
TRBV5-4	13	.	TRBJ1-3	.	CASSFRSGNTIYF	TGTGCCAGCAGTTTTAGGAGTGGAAACACCATATATTTT
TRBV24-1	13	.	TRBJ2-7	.	CATSVAGTYEQYF	TGTGCCACCAGTGTGGCAGGCACCTACGAGCAGTACTTC
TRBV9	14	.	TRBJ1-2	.	CASSPNQGGYGYTF	TGTGCCAGCAGCCCAAACCAGGGCGGCTATGGCTACACCTTC
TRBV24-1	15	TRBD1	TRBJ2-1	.	CATSEGQGFYNEQFF	TGTGCCACCAGTGAGGGACAGGGTTTTTACAATGAGCAGTTCTTC
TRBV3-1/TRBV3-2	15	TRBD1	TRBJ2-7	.	CASSQVGTGGNEQYF	TGTGCCAGCAGCCAAGTAGGGACAGGAGGCAACGAGCAGTACTTC
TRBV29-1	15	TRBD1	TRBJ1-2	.	CSVERSDRAGYGYTF	TGCAGCGTTGAACGCTCCGACAGGGCCGGCTATGGCTACACCTTC
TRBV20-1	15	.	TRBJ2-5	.	CSASVAGNKGETQYF	TGCAGTGCTAGTGTGGCAGGGAACAAAGGGGAGACCCAGTACTTC
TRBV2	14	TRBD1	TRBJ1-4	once	CASREQGASEKLFF	TGTGCCAGCAGGGAACAGGGGGCGTCTGAAAAACTGTTTTTT
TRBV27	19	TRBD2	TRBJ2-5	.	CASSSGLAGGTRGLETQYF	TGTGCCAGCAGTTCGGGACTAGCGGGGGGGACTCGAGGTTTGGAGACCCAGTACTTC
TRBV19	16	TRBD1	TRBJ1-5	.	CASSIDGTGSNQPQHF	TGTGCCAGTAGTATAGATGGGACAGGGTCAAATCAGCCCCAGCATTTT
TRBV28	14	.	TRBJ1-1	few	CASSRYSGATEAFF	TGTGCCAGCTCGAGGTACTCCGGCGCCACTGAAGCTTTCTTT
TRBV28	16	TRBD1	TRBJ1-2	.	CASSSPGTGGAYGYTF	TGTGCCAGCAGTTCGCCCGGGACAGGGGGTGCTTATGGCTACACCTTC
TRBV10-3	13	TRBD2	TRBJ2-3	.	CAINSGGTDTQYF	TGTGCCATCAACAGCGGGGGCACAGATACGCAGTATTTT
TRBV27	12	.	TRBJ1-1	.	CASGDKGQEAFF	TGTGCCAGCGGGGACAAGGGGCAGGAAGCTTTCTTT
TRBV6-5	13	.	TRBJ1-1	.	CASGRITNTEAFF	TGTGCCAGCGGCAGGATTACGAACACTGAAGCTTTCTTT
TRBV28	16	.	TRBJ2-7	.	CASRRAGLWISYEQYF	TGTGCCAGCAGGCGGGCAGGCTTGTGGATTTCCTACGAGCAGTACTTC